The source of this T cell receptor beta chain is a study of T cells in Graves' hyperthyroidism and ophthalmopathy. RNA transcripts were the template for amplifying TCR beta CDR3 regions. RT-PCR in the first round (using the HTBI primer set) targeted the TCR CDR3. TCRdb processed the multiplex PCR reads anew with MiXCR; each CDR3 protein has one entry. This table holds almost 600,000 distinct CDR3 sequences, 11% to 15% found once. At least ten counts were recorded for this clonotype. Its antigen is currently unknown. Findings and caveats of the study: Expanded thyroid clonotypes (above 0.001) were mostly also found in blood.

Patients aged 18 to 65 with hyperthyroidism were newly diagnosed, with duration under 2 months. The study collected blood at first hyperthyroidism diagnosis, before any ophthalmopathy symptoms arose. V was trimmed by 6 bases and J by 8 bases, leaving 16 bases between them. The CDR3 is made up of 13 amino acids. Germline V CDR1 and CDR2: MNHEY, SVGEGT. This clonotype was sampled from a woman aged 25 to 45 with Graves' hyperthyroidism that later progressed to Graves' ophthalmopathy. The chain joins TRBV6-2 or TRBV6-3 to TRBJ1-2; tentatively, D is TRBD1 (6 bases). The specimen sequenced was blood. Written as DNA, the CDR3 is TGTGCCAGCAGGACTCCGGGACATAAAGGCTACACCTTC. Amino acids: CASRTPGHKGYTF.